The present T cell receptor beta chain was sequenced within a study of CD8+ T cells in alopecia areata (dated by TCRdb to between 2017 and 2018). For the study in its entirety: Treated patients were enrolled in an open-label pilot trial of oral tofacitinib at 5 to 10 mg twice daily for moderate-to-severe alopecia areata. Tofacitinib was given for 6 to 18 months, followed by 6 months of follow-up off drug to assess delayed response and recurrence. The study used high-throughput TCRbeta sequencing to examine T cell clonal expansion in alopecia areata, in both the C3H/HeJ mouse model and human patients. Scalp tissue and sorted CD4+ and CD8+ peripheral blood T cells from patchy and totalis/universalis alopecia areata patients and from healthy controls were covered by human TCRbeta sequencing. Tofacitinib-treated patients had biopsies at baseline and at 4 and 24 weeks of treatment, with a later scalp biopsy in several patients. Clonality in the scalp was compared among normal scalp (n=4), patchy alopecia areata scalp (n=8), and alopecia totalis/universalis scalp (n=8). RNA was extracted with the PAXgene miRNA kit for fixed scalp, the miRNeasy kit for PBMCs, and the RNeasy kit for mouse skin. TCRbeta CDR3 regions were amplified by immunoSEQ multiplex PCR with 35 Vbeta forward and 13 Jbeta reverse primers. Study-level results and caveats: Unlike mouse skin, which is dominated by gammadelta T cells, normal human skin has resident alphabeta T cells that are also sequenced, and this complicates analysis of the scalp TCR repertoire. Shared TCR sequences between patients were less evident than in mice, which may be partly attributable to HLA diversity in the patient population. Lesional scalp, especially in alopecia totalis/universalis, showed higher clonality and more expanded CD8+ clones than normal scalp, suggesting antigenic drive.

Receptors were amplified or captured by the immunoSEQ multiplex PCR assay. To provide template for TCR sequencing, every sample had RNA extracted and reverse transcribed into cDNA. SuperScript III was used for first-strand cDNA synthesis, primed with a 2:1 mix of oligo-dT and random hexamers. Amplification bias was assessed with a synthetic immune receptor repertoire, and residual bias was removed computationally. Regarding the original processing steps: After raw reads were preprocessed to remove errors, the CDR3 was defined following IMGT conventions as running from the conserved cysteine to phenylalanine. Clonality was computed as 1 minus the Shannon entropy, with the entropy normalized by log2 of the number of productive unique TCRs. Whether scalp clones were CD4 or CD8 was inferred by matching scalp TCRbeta sequences against CD4 and CD8 repertoires sorted from blood. The source is immuneACCESS, and TCRdb retained only in-frame sequences with V and J called. Part of the clones is not carried over; for the studies checked, unresolved V genes explain less than half of this, and the remainder is unexplained. V and J calls and clone size come straight from that table; D and trimming were deduced from the DNA. Present in this sample are over 50,000 clones, around half of which were seen just once. The ten largest clones take up about 17% of the sample.

Explained via the paper, the time point label denotes: baseline before oral tofacitinib. Lesional scalp punch biopsies and peripheral blood were collected from alopecia areata patients. After PBMCs were isolated by density centrifugation and stained for CD3, CD4 and CD8, a FACSAria was used to sort CD4+ and CD8+ T cells. Germline trimming amounts to 3 bases on V and 5 bases on J, with 15 as the count of junction bases outside the gene matches. The germline V gene (reference sequence) provides CDR1 PRHDT and CDR2 FYEKMQ. The cysteine opens and the phenylalanine closes a CDR3 of 18 amino acids. Solely the CDR3 DNA is kept, with 54 bases framed from the first base. This clone was found many times. Its binding antigen is unknown. No per-base quality is available; no much larger clone lies one base away.

The sequence derives from a human donor with alopecia areata. The rearranged segments are TRBV13 and TRBJ2-2, with 7 bases matching TRBD2. The sample in question was CD8+ T cells sorted from blood, obtained at week 0. The CDR3 protein: CASSFARLAGDGTGELFF. The DNA sequence is TGTGCCAGCAGCTTTGCCCGACTCGCGGGAGATGGTACCGGGGAGCTGTTTTTT.